This T cell receptor (beta chain) was recorded in a study of blood T cell repertoires in COVID-19. Germline-derived CDR1 and CDR2 are SGHRS and YFSETQ. The junction had 6 bases not matched to a gene; V was cut back by 4 bases and J by 4 bases. The CDR3 extends over 16 amino acids. Authors' analysis steps: Estimation of nucleated cell counts was performed using reference gene primer amplification. The table came from immunoSEQ multiplex PCR; TCRdb's copy has only in-frame clones and leaves some out. V and J calls and clone size are as listed in that table; D and trimming were resolved from the DNA. The sample includes under 300,000 clones, around 84% of them seen just once.

Sample: peripheral blood. V gene TRBV5-1 combines with J gene TRBJ2-1; 12 nucleotides agree with TRBD1. This sequence was found in a woman aged 40 to 55 who had recovered from COVID-19. The CDR3 protein is CASSPGQGAFYNEQFF. The CDR3 coding sequence is TGCGCCAGCAGCCCGGGACAGGGGGCTTTTTACAATGAGCAGTTCTTC.